The 10 T cell receptor beta chains listed next were all sequenced from one sample in a study of T cells after yellow fever vaccination. MiXCR, run by TCRdb on the 5' RACE reads, gives a single entry per CDR3 protein. The sample yields fewer than 350,000 distinct CDR3 sequences, roughly 8.7% seen once. Sequences were derived from PBMCs, sampled on the day of the first yellow fever vaccination. These receptors came from a young man who received the YFV17D yellow fever vaccine.

This clonotype was observed a few times. The chain combines TRBV7-2 with TRBJ1-4, with TRBD1 as a possible D gene (6 bases). V was cut by 4 bases and J by 7 bases, with 13 bases left in between. There are 14 residues in the CDR3. Looked up from germline, CDR1 is SGHTA and CDR2 is FQGNSA. The CDR3: CASSSPGGGEKLFF. The CDR3 bases are TGTGCCAGCAGCTCCCCCGGGGGCGGTGAAAAACTGTTTTTT.

The table lists this clonotype with many counts. V is TRBV20-1 and J is TRBJ1-5, with TRBD1 identical over 8 bases. V lost 6 bases, J lost 3 bases, and 10 bases stayed unmatched. The CDR3 runs to 15 residues. Germline CDR1 and CDR2: DFQATT and SNEGSKA (reference sequence). The CDR3 DNA follows: TGCAGTGCGTACCCCGAGACAGGGGTCAATCAGCCCCAGCATTTT. Encoded protein: CSAYPETGVNQPQHF.

The genes are TRBV5-1 and TRBJ2-5; 11 bases are shared with TRBD2. From germline, CDR1 is SGHRS and CDR2 YFSETQ. J gave up 2 bases and V 4 bases, and 4 bases lay outside the gene matches. The CDR3 has 15 residues. The CDR3 DNA reads TGCGCCAGCAGCGTCCGGACTAGCGGGCAAGAGACCCAGTACTTC. The encoded protein is CASSVRTSGQETQYF. Looking up the rest from reference TRBV5-1 and TRBJ2-5 gives the full variable domain: KAGVTQTPRYLIKTRGQQVTLSCSPISGHRSVSWYQQTPGQGLQFLFEYFSETQRNKGNFPGRFSGRQFSNSRSEMNVSTLELGDSALYLCASSVRTSGQETQYFGPGTRLLVL.

V usage is TRBV5-1 and J usage is TRBJ2-3; D may be TRBD1 (5 bases). Trimming pared 0 bases from V and 5 bases from J, leaving 7 bases between. Germline CDR1 is SGHRS and CDR2 is YFSETQ. The CDR3 runs 13 residues. Here the CDR3 reads CASSLGQLDTQYF. In DNA form, the CDR3 reads TGCGCCAGCAGCTTGGGACAGTTAGATACGCAGTATTTT.

The CDR3 region has the DNA TGCGCCAGCAGCCGGGGCCCACTAGCGGCGATGAACACCGGGGAGCTGTTTTTT. It translates to CASSRGPLAAMNTGELFF. This rearrangement joins TRBV4-3 to TRBJ2-2, with TRBD2 matching 8 bases. The V segment lost 4 bases and the J segment 1 base; nucleotides outside the gene matches: 11. This CDR3 has 18 amino acids. In germline, CDR1 is LGHNA, CDR2 YSLEER.

The V call is TRBV5-1, the J call TRBJ2-5; 7 nucleotides align to TRBD1. The CDR3 totals 13 residues. V trimming: 2 bases; J trimming: 5 bases; junction bases outside the gene matches: 3. The germline V gene encodes CDR1 SGHRS and CDR2 YFSETQ. The chain's CDR3 is CASSFIGGETQYF. The CDR3 nucleotides read TGCGCCAGCAGCTTCATAGGGGGCGAGACCCAGTACTTC.

A few counts support this clonotype. The CDR3, as DNA: TGTGCCAGCAGCTTTCACCCCTACCTGGAGAACTATGGCTACACCTTC. Amino acids: CASSFHPYLENYGYTF. V and J are TRBV5-6 and TRBJ1-2; no clear D gene. Germline-derived CDR1 and CDR2 are SGHDT and YYEEEE. This CDR3 has 16 residues. V gave up 2 bases and J gave up 2 bases, with 16 bases separating them. Together with reference TRBV5-6 and TRBJ1-2, the CDR3 gives the full variable domain: DAGVTQSPTHLIKTRGQQVTLRCSPKSGHDTVSWYQQALGQGPQFIFQYYEEEERQRGNFPDRFSGHQFPNYSSELNVNALLLGDSALYLCASSFHPYLENYGYTFGSGTRLTVV.

The rearrangement joins TRBV7-9 to TRBJ2-7, with D perhaps matching TRBD2 (6 bases). Germline CDR1 SEHNR, CDR2 FQNEAQ (reference sequence). CDR3 size: 12 residues. The V and J ends lost 8 bases and 9 bases respectively, with 17 bases between them. The CDR3 sequence is CASCAGGPVQYV. The CDR3 coding sequence is TGTGCCAGCTGCGCCGGGGGTCCTGTGCAGTACGTC.

Only a few counts were recorded for this clonotype. DNA of the CDR3: TGCAGTGCCCCCGACAGGGTGGGTTATGGCTACACCTTC. Translation: CSAPDRVGYGYTF. The chain recombines TRBV20-1 with TRBJ1-2; 7 bases align to TRBD1. The CDR3 consists of 13 residues. The germline V gene has CDR1 DFQATT and CDR2 SNEGSKA (reference sequence). The junction had 9 bases not matched to a gene; V was cut back by 6 bases and J by 5 bases.

The chain uses TRBV12-3 or TRBV12-4 and TRBJ2-4; D possibly uses TRBD1 or TRBD2 (6 bases each). Trimming stripped 5 bases from V and 4 bases from J, with 12 bases between. CDR3 length equals 14 residues. For the CDR3, the DNA is TGTGCCAGCAGTCGTCGGGGGCGGAAAAACATTCAGTACTTC. It translates to CASSRRGRKNIQYF.